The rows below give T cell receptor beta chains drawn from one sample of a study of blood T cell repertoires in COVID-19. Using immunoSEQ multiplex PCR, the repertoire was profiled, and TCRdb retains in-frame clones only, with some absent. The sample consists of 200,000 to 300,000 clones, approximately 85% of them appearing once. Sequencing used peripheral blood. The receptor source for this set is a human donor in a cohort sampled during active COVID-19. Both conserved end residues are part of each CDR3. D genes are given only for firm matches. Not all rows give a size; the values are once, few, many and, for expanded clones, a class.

CDR3 DNA: TGTGCCAGCAGCTTAGCAGGGGAGGGGCGCTCCTACGAGCAGTACTTC; CDR3 protein: CASSLAGEGRSYEQYF; V gene: TRBV7-2; D gene: TRBD2; clone size: -; J gene: TRBJ2-7
CDR3 DNA: TGTGCCAGCAGCCGTGAGGTCGGCAACGAGCTCCCTGGAAACACCATATATTTT; CDR3 protein: CASSREVGNELPGNTIYF; V gene: TRBV7-9; D gene: -; clone size: -; J gene: TRBJ1-3
CDR3 DNA: TGTGCCAGCAGCTTCGTTTCCTCAGTCGTCACTGAAGCTTTCTTT; CDR3 protein: CASSFVSSVVTEAFF; V gene: TRBV5-4; D gene: -; clone size: -; J gene: TRBJ1-1
CDR3 DNA: TGTGCCAGCTCACGGGGTCAGGGGGAGTCCTACGAGCAGTACTTC; CDR3 protein: CASSRGQGESYEQYF; V gene: TRBV18; D gene: TRBD1; clone size: -; J gene: TRBJ2-7
CDR3 DNA: TGTGCCAGCAGGGTCGGAGGTGACTCCTACAATGAGCAGTTCTTC; CDR3 protein: CASRVGGDSYNEQFF; V gene: TRBV6-5; D gene: -; clone size: -; J gene: TRBJ2-1
CDR3 DNA: TGTGCCAGCAGGCTACAGCACAGGGACGGTGAGACCCAGTACTTC; CDR3 protein: CASRLQHRDGETQYF; V gene: TRBV27; D gene: -; clone size: -; J gene: TRBJ2-5
CDR3 DNA: TGTGCCTGGAGACCCATGAGAAACACTGAAGCTTTCTTT; CDR3 protein: CAWRPMRNTEAFF; V gene: TRBV30; D gene: -; clone size: -; J gene: TRBJ1-1
CDR3 DNA: TGTGCTAGCAGTATGACTTGGCCTACCCATGAGCAGTTCTTC; CDR3 protein: CASSMTWPTHEQFF; V gene: TRBV7-7; D gene: -; clone size: few; J gene: TRBJ2-1
CDR3 DNA: TGTGCCAGTAGTATCCTAATATCGGGACAGGGCATCCTCAATGAGCAGTTCTTC; CDR3 protein: CASSILISGQGILNEQFF; V gene: TRBV19; D gene: TRBD1; clone size: few; J gene: TRBJ2-1
CDR3 DNA: TGTGCCAGCCAATACAGGGTAGTAAACACCGGGGAGCTGTTTTTT; CDR3 protein: CASQYRVVNTGELFF; V gene: TRBV28; D gene: -; clone size: -; J gene: TRBJ2-2
CDR3 DNA: TGCGCCAGCAGCTTAGGGACAGCAGACTACGAGCAGTACTTC; CDR3 protein: CASSLGTADYEQYF; V gene: TRBV5-1; D gene: TRBD1; clone size: -; J gene: TRBJ2-7
CDR3 DNA: TGTGCCAGCAGCTTGGAAGCAGGCATCTCTGGAAACACCATATATTTT; CDR3 protein: CASSLEAGISGNTIYF; V gene: TRBV5-6; D gene: -; clone size: -; J gene: TRBJ1-3
CDR3 DNA: TGTGCCAGCAGCTTTCCTTACTCTGGAAACACCATATATTTT; CDR3 protein: CASSFPYSGNTIYF; V gene: TRBV11-1; D gene: -; clone size: -; J gene: TRBJ1-3
CDR3 DNA: TGTGCCAGCAGCTTAGGGGGCGGAAACACCATATATTTT; CDR3 protein: CASSLGGGNTIYF; V gene: TRBV7-7; D gene: -; clone size: few; J gene: TRBJ1-3
CDR3 DNA: TGTGCCAGCAGCGTGTACTCTAGCGGCGAGCAGTTCTTC; CDR3 protein: CASSVYSSGEQFF; V gene: TRBV9; D gene: TRBD2; clone size: -; J gene: TRBJ2-1
CDR3 DNA: TGTGCCAGCAGTTTAGTGGGGGGCACTGAAGCTTTCTTT; CDR3 protein: CASSLVGGTEAFF; V gene: TRBV12-3/TRBV12-4; D gene: -; clone size: -; J gene: TRBJ1-1
CDR3 DNA: TGCGCCAGCAGCCCCGGACAGGGAGAATCACCCCTCCACTTT; CDR3 protein: CASSPGQGESPLHF; V gene: TRBV5-1; D gene: TRBD1; clone size: -; J gene: TRBJ1-6
CDR3 DNA: TGTGCCAGCGTCCGAGGAAACACCGGGGAGCTGTTTTTT; CDR3 protein: CASVRGNTGELFF; V gene: TRBV6-5; D gene: -; clone size: -; J gene: TRBJ2-2
CDR3 DNA: TGTGCCAGCAGCTTAGCGAGGATTAATACGCAGTATTTT; CDR3 protein: CASSLARINTQYF; V gene: TRBV7-9; D gene: -; clone size: -; J gene: TRBJ2-3
CDR3 DNA: TGTGCCAGCAGTATCCGAGGAGACGGAGCAGTGGTTTCACCCCTCCACTTT; CDR3 protein: CASSIRGDGAVVSPLHF; V gene: TRBV27; D gene: -; clone size: -; J gene: TRBJ1-6
CDR3 DNA: TGTGCCAGCTCACCAGGGGCGGTAGAAAAACTGTTTTTT; CDR3 protein: CASSPGAVEKLFF; V gene: TRBV18; D gene: -; clone size: -; J gene: TRBJ1-4
CDR3 DNA: TGCGCCAGCAGCCCGAGGGCGGCTAATGAAAAACTGTTTTTT; CDR3 protein: CASSPRAANEKLFF; V gene: TRBV4-3; D gene: -; clone size: -; J gene: TRBJ1-4
CDR3 DNA: TGTGCCAGCAGTTACTCCCCTTACGAGCAGTACTTC; CDR3 protein: CASSYSPYEQYF; V gene: TRBV6-2/TRBV6-3; D gene: -; clone size: -; J gene: TRBJ2-7
CDR3 DNA: TGTGCCAGCTCAAGAAATCCGGGACAGTTATATGGCTACACCTTC; CDR3 protein: CASSRNPGQLYGYTF; V gene: TRBV18; D gene: TRBD1; clone size: -; J gene: TRBJ1-2
CDR3 DNA: TGTGCCAGCAGTCCAGGGGGCTATGGCTACACCTTC; CDR3 protein: CASSPGGYGYTF; V gene: TRBV28; D gene: TRBD1; clone size: -; J gene: TRBJ1-2
CDR3 DNA: TGTGCCAGTAGTATCGCTAGGACAGGGGGCGCGGGTCAGCCCCAGCATTTT; CDR3 protein: CASSIARTGGAGQPQHF; V gene: TRBV19; D gene: TRBD1; clone size: -; J gene: TRBJ1-5
CDR3 DNA: TGCGCCAGCAGCCAAGTTAAAGCGGGACTAATCACAGATACGCAGTATTTT; CDR3 protein: CASSQVKAGLITDTQYF; V gene: TRBV4-1; D gene: TRBD2; clone size: -; J gene: TRBJ2-3
CDR3 DNA: TGTGCCAGCAGCTCCCTTTCACAGGGAAGGGAGACCCAGTACTTC; CDR3 protein: CASSSLSQGRETQYF; V gene: TRBV7-9; D gene: -; clone size: -; J gene: TRBJ2-5
CDR3 DNA: TGCAGCGTTGGCGGGTCCACCTACGAGCAGTACTTC; CDR3 protein: CSVGGSTYEQYF; V gene: TRBV29-1; D gene: -; clone size: -; J gene: TRBJ2-7
CDR3 DNA: TGTGCCAGCAGCTCGGGAGGGGAGCGGCCCCAGCATTTT; CDR3 protein: CASSSGGERPQHF; V gene: TRBV28; D gene: -; clone size: -; J gene: TRBJ1-5
CDR3 DNA: TGTGCTAGTGGTTTGGCATGGACAGGGAGCACCGGGGAGCTGTTTTTT; CDR3 protein: CASGLAWTGSTGELFF; V gene: TRBV12-5; D gene: TRBD1; clone size: -; J gene: TRBJ2-2
CDR3 DNA: TGCGCCAGCAGCTTGGGACAGGGAGGAAATAATTCACCCCTCCACTTT; CDR3 protein: CASSLGQGGNNSPLHF; V gene: TRBV5-1; D gene: TRBD1; clone size: -; J gene: TRBJ1-6
CDR3 DNA: TGTGCCAGCAGTGAACGACTAGCGGGAATCGGGACTGAGCAGTTCTTC; CDR3 protein: CASSERLAGIGTEQFF; V gene: TRBV2; D gene: TRBD2; clone size: -; J gene: TRBJ2-1
CDR3 DNA: TGTGCCTGGAGTCAAGGGACAGGGTATGAAAAACTGTTTTTT; CDR3 protein: CAWSQGTGYEKLFF; V gene: TRBV30; D gene: TRBD1; clone size: many; J gene: TRBJ1-4
CDR3 DNA: TGTGCCAGCAGCTTAGCTAGTGAGTATCAGCAGTTCTTC; CDR3 protein: CASSLASEYQQFF; V gene: TRBV11-2; D gene: -; clone size: -; J gene: TRBJ2-1
CDR3 DNA: TGCGCCAGCAGCCAAGTACAGGGGCAAGTTGCGTACGAGCAGTACTTC; CDR3 protein: CASSQVQGQVAYEQYF; V gene: TRBV4-3; D gene: TRBD1; clone size: -; J gene: TRBJ2-7
CDR3 DNA: TGCGCCAGCAGCTCCACAGGGGGCACTGAAGCTTTCTTT; CDR3 protein: CASSSTGGTEAFF; V gene: TRBV5-1; D gene: TRBD1; clone size: -; J gene: TRBJ1-1
CDR3 DNA: TGTGCCAGCTCACCGAGGTTCGAGACTAGCGGGAAAGAGACCCAGTACTTC; CDR3 protein: CASSPRFETSGKETQYF; V gene: TRBV18; D gene: TRBD2; clone size: -; J gene: TRBJ2-5
CDR3 DNA: TGTGCCAGCAGAAATACAAGGAACACTGAAGCTTTCTTT; CDR3 protein: CASRNTRNTEAFF; V gene: TRBV6-6; D gene: -; clone size: -; J gene: TRBJ1-1
CDR3 DNA: TGTGCCAGCAGCCTGGGACAGGGCAGTGGCTACACCTTC; CDR3 protein: CASSLGQGSGYTF; V gene: TRBV5-6; D gene: TRBD1; clone size: -; J gene: TRBJ1-2
CDR3 DNA: TGTGCCAGCAGTCGAACCGGACAGGGTAACTATGGCTACACCTTC; CDR3 protein: CASSRTGQGNYGYTF; V gene: TRBV6-5; D gene: TRBD1; clone size: -; J gene: TRBJ1-2
CDR3 DNA: TGCGCCAGCAGCTTGGAGGCGAGGGGGACGAACACCGGGGAGCTGTTTTTT; CDR3 protein: CASSLEARGTNTGELFF; V gene: TRBV5-1; D gene: -; clone size: -; J gene: TRBJ2-2
CDR3 DNA: TGTGCCAGCAGCGACAGGGGCTGGGGGGACACTGAAGCTTTCTTT; CDR3 protein: CASSDRGWGDTEAFF; V gene: TRBV27; D gene: TRBD1; clone size: -; J gene: TRBJ1-1
CDR3 DNA: TGTGCCAGCAGCCCCCCCCTACTAGCGGGAGGATTCTACGAGCAGTACTTC; CDR3 protein: CASSPPLLAGGFYEQYF; V gene: TRBV7-9; D gene: TRBD2; clone size: -; J gene: TRBJ2-7
CDR3 DNA: TGTGCCAGCAGTTTATTCGGAGAACGACTAGCGGGCTACGAGCAGTACTTC; CDR3 protein: CASSLFGERLAGYEQYF; V gene: TRBV27; D gene: TRBD2; clone size: -; J gene: TRBJ2-7
CDR3 DNA: TGTGCCAGCAGTTCAGGACTAGACCGGAGCACAGATACGCAGTATTTT; CDR3 protein: CASSSGLDRSTDTQYF; V gene: TRBV27; D gene: TRBD2; clone size: once; J gene: TRBJ2-3
CDR3 DNA: TGTGCCAGCAGTGCTAGCATCCTCGAAGCTTTCTTT; CDR3 protein: CASSASILEAFF; V gene: TRBV6-2/TRBV6-3; D gene: -; clone size: -; J gene: TRBJ1-1
CDR3 DNA: TGTGCCAGTTGTGGGACTAGCGGGGGTAAATGCTACGAGCAGTACTTC; CDR3 protein: CASCGTSGGKCYEQYF; V gene: TRBV19; D gene: TRBD2; clone size: -; J gene: TRBJ2-7
CDR3 DNA: TGTGCCAGCAGCTATGGCGGGGGGCCCTACGAGCAGTACTTC; CDR3 protein: CASSYGGGPYEQYF; V gene: TRBV7-2; D gene: TRBD2; clone size: -; J gene: TRBJ2-7
CDR3 DNA: TGCGCCAGCAGCTTGGTACTAGCGGGAGGTGACGAGCAGTACTTC; CDR3 protein: CASSLVLAGGDEQYF; V gene: TRBV5-1; D gene: TRBD2; clone size: -; J gene: TRBJ2-7
CDR3 DNA: TGTGCCAGCCATACAGGAGACCCCGGCCCCGGGGAGCAGTACTTC; CDR3 protein: CASHTGDPGPGEQYF; V gene: TRBV7-9; D gene: -; clone size: -; J gene: TRBJ2-7
CDR3 DNA: TGTGCCAGCAGTTATACCGGACTTAGCACAGATACGCAGTATTTT; CDR3 protein: CASSYTGLSTDTQYF; V gene: TRBV27; D gene: -; clone size: few; J gene: TRBJ2-3
CDR3 DNA: TGTGCCAGCAGTTACTCACGCAGGGCGAACACTGAAGCTTTCTTT; CDR3 protein: CASSYSRRANTEAFF; V gene: TRBV6-5; D gene: -; clone size: -; J gene: TRBJ1-1
CDR3 DNA: TGTGCCAGCAGTGAATTGGAGTGGCGGGACTCCACCGAGCACGAGCAGTACTTC; CDR3 protein: CASSELEWRDSTEHEQYF; V gene: TRBV2; D gene: -; clone size: -; J gene: TRBJ2-7
CDR3 DNA: TGCACCAGCAGCCTAGAAACGAACAGGGACCTCCTCTATAGCAATCAGCCCCAGCATTTT; CDR3 protein: CTSSLETNRDLLYSNQPQHF; V gene: TRBV1; D gene: -; clone size: -; J gene: TRBJ1-5
CDR3 DNA: TGTGCCAGCATGGACAGGAGAAACACTGAAGCTTTCTTT; CDR3 protein: CASMDRRNTEAFF; V gene: TRBV6-5; D gene: TRBD1; clone size: -; J gene: TRBJ1-1
CDR3 DNA: TGTGCCAGCTCACCATTAGGGCGGGACCCCTACGAGCAGTACTTC; CDR3 protein: CASSPLGRDPYEQYF; V gene: TRBV18; D gene: -; clone size: -; J gene: TRBJ2-7
CDR3 DNA: TGTGCCAGCAGGTCGGCAGACACCGACGCATTCTATGGCTACACCTTC; CDR3 protein: CASRSADTDAFYGYTF; V gene: TRBV6-6; D gene: -; clone size: -; J gene: TRBJ1-2
CDR3 DNA: TGTGCCAGCAGCCTACCCGGACAGGGGGGAATTGAAAAACTGTTTTTT; CDR3 protein: CASSLPGQGGIEKLFF; V gene: TRBV4-2; D gene: TRBD1; clone size: -; J gene: TRBJ1-4
CDR3 DNA: TGTGCCAGTAGTATTAGGCAGGGCCGTAACACTGAAGCTTTCTTT; CDR3 protein: CASSIRQGRNTEAFF; V gene: TRBV19; D gene: -; clone size: once; J gene: TRBJ1-1